This T cell receptor beta chain was documented in a study of CD8 T cells in ankylosing spondylitis. Each TCR beta library was made by quantitative 5'-RACE that incorporated molecular barcodes. From the 5' RACE reads, TCRdb called clonotypes with MiXCR, one entry per CDR3 protein. The table lists 250,000 or so distinct CDR3 sequences, 20% to 30% of them singletons. This clonotype was counted at least ten times. What it recognizes is unknown. Losses at the gene ends were 5 bases for V and 4 bases for J; bases not matched to a gene: 4. Germline V gives CDR1 SQVTM, CDR2 ANQGSEA. The CDR3 sequence is 12 residues long. Study findings and constraints: Clones that were linked to disease were CD8+ and were relatively rare in peripheral blood.

The receptor's source is a male donor with ankylosing spondylitis or in good health (not recorded which). This rearrangement joins TRBV29-1 to TRBJ2-5, with 7 bases that match TRBD1. Source material: blood, either unsorted or a sorted T cell fraction (not recorded which). This chain's CDR3 is CSVRGLAETQYF. The CDR3 bases are TGCAGCGTTAGGGGGCTTGCAGAGACCCAGTACTTC.